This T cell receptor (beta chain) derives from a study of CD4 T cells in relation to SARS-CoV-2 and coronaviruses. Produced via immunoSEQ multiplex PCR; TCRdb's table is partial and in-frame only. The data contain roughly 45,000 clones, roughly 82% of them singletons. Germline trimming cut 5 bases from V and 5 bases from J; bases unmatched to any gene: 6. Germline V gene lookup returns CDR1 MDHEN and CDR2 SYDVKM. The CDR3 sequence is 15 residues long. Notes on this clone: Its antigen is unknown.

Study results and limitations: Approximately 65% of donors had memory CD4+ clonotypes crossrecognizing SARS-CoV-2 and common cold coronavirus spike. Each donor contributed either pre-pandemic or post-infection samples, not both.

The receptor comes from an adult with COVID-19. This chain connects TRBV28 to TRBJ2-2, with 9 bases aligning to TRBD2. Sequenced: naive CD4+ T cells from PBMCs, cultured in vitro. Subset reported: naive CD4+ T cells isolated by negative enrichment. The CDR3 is CASSPGLAATGELFF. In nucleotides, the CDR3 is TGTGCCAGCAGTCCGGGACTAGCAGCAACCGGGGAGCTGTTTTTT.